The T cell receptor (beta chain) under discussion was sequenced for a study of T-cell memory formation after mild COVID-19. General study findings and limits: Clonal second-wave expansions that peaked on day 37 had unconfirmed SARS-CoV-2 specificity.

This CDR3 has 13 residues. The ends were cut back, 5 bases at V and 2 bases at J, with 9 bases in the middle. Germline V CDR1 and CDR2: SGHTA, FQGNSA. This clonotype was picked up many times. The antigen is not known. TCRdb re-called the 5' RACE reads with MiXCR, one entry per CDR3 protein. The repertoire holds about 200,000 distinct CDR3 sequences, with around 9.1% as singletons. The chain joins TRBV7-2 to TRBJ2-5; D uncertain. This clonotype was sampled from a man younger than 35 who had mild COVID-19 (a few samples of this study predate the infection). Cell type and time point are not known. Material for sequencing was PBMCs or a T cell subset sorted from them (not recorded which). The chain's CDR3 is CASSRVGQETQYF. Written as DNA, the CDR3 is TGTGCCAGCAGCCGTGTGGGACAAGAGACCCAGTACTTC.